These 11 T cell receptor beta chains share one sample of origin, sequenced in a study of CD8+CD57+ T cells in acquired aplastic anemia. Genomic DNA acted as the template from which TCR beta VDJ combination and CDR3 sequence profiling were carried out. TCRdb re-derived calls from the reads in MiXCR, one entry per CDR3 protein. Counted here are some 160,000 distinct CDR3 sequences, less than 60% occurring once; the ten biggest clones make up less than 3%. The patients chosen for sequencing had shown expansion of CD8+CD57+ cells (detected by flow cytometry). Sequencing was done on a sample of sorted CD4+, CD8+, or CD8+CD57+ T cells (not recorded which) from PBMCs. These receptors all stem from a human donor with aplastic anemia.

The chain has TRBV24-1 and TRBJ1-3, with D perhaps matching TRBD1 (6 bases). This CDR3 contains 15 residues. V gave up 6 bases and J gave up 0 bases, with 11 bases separating them. Germline V gives CDR1 KGHDR, CDR2 SFDVKD. As DNA, the CDR3 is TGTGCCACCAGTACCTCGACAGGCTCTGGAAACACCATATATTTT. Translating it yields CATSTSTGSGNTIYF.

This clonotype was counted at least ten times. The J gene is TRBJ2-7, the V gene TRBV20-1; D gene uncertain. With 3 bases removed from V and 2 bases from J, the gap between germline ends came to 8 bases. The CDR3 is made up of 12 amino acids. The germline CDR1 and CDR2 sequences are DFQATT and SNEGSKA (reference sequence). The CDR3 coding sequence is TGCAGTGCTAGTGACGCCACCTACGAGCAGTACTTC. Encoded protein: CSASDATYEQYF.

The genes are TRBV19 and TRBJ1-1; 10 nucleotides line up with TRBD1. In germline, CDR1 is LNHDA, CDR2 SQIVND (reference sequence). V was clipped by 6 bases and J by 5 bases; unmatched bases: 3. The CDR3 totals 13 residues. CDR3 loop: CASRDRGGTEAFF. CDR3 in DNA: TGTGCCAGTAGGGACAGGGGGGGGACTGAAGCTTTCTTT.

The chain is built from TRBV19 and TRBJ1-4; 7 bases fit TRBD1. The length of the CDR3 is 12 residues. Trimming took 8 bases from V and 10 from J; bases not matched to a gene: 7. Germline V gene data show CDR1 as LNHDA and CDR2 as SQIVND (reference sequence). The CDR3 DNA follows: TGTGCCAGTTCAACGACAGGGCCAAAACTGTTTTTT. Encoded protein: CASSTTGPKLFF.

This chain connects TRBV29-1 to TRBJ2-1; 14 positions agree with TRBD2. Trimming cost V 6 bases and J 6 bases; bases outside gene matches: 4. The CDR3 has 14 residues. CDR1 is SQVTM, CDR2 ANQGSEA, per germline. Here the CDR3 reads CSVRTSGGSNEQFF. CDR3 nucleotide sequence: TGCAGCGTCCGGACTAGCGGGGGGAGCAATGAGCAGTTCTTC.

Note on this clonotype: Compared with germline, one end of the junction differs, possibly owing to a read error. The chain recombines TRBV28 with TRBJ1-6; unclear D gene. This CDR3 has 14 amino acids. Germline V CDR1 and CDR2: MDHEN, SYDVKM. In DNA, the CDR3 is TGTGTCAGCAGTTCGCGGGATTATAATTCACCCCTCCACTTT. This encodes CVSSSRDYNSPLHF.

Ten or more counts support this clonotype. This chain uses TRBV20-1 with TRBJ1-1; no firm D call. The CDR3 has 13 amino acids. Trimming removed 7 bases at V and 4 bases at J, with 16 bases between. CDR1 and CDR2 from the germline V gene are DFQATT and SNEGSKA (reference sequence). The CDR3 sequence: CSGAGFRRTEAFF. In DNA form, the CDR3 reads TGCAGTGGGGCGGGGTTTCGACGCACTGAAGCTTTCTTT.

There are many counts of this clonotype. The gene calls are TRBV28 and TRBJ1-5; D uncertain. The CDR3 totals 15 residues. Germline loops: CDR1 MDHEN, CDR2 SYDVKM. The germline V and J ends were trimmed by 4 bases and 1 base, with 11 bases remaining between them. The CDR3 spells CASSSSGVSNQPQHF. In DNA, the CDR3 is TGTGCCAGCAGTTCATCGGGAGTGAGCAATCAGCCCCAGCATTTT. Drawing the rest from reference TRBV28 and TRBJ1-5, the complete variable domain is DVKVTQSSRYLVKRTGEKVFLECVQDMDHENMFWYRQDPGLGLRLIYFSYDVKMKEKGDIPEGYSVSREKKERFSLILESASTNQTSMYLCASSSSGVSNQPQHFGDGTRLSIL.

The V gene is TRBV2, the J gene TRBJ1-2; 8 positions agree with TRBD1. Germline assignment: CDR1 SNHLY and CDR2 FYNNEI. The CDR3 has 13 residues. Trimming removed 7 bases from V and 8 bases from J; junction bases left unmatched: 9. CDR3 bases: TGTGCCAGCATCGCCAGACAGGGGCAAGGCTACACCTTC. Its protein product is CASIARQGQGYTF.

The chain couples TRBV19 to TRBJ2-7, with D tentatively TRBD1 or TRBD2 (6 bases each). The CDR3 runs 14 residues. From germline, CDR1 is LNHDA and CDR2 SQIVND (reference sequence). Trimming took 3 bases from V and 2 from J, leaving 11 bases between them. This chain's CDR3 is CASSIGGGAYEQYF. In nucleotides, the CDR3 is TGTGCCAGTAGTATCGGGGGCGGGGCCTACGAGCAGTACTTC.

This clonotype has a count of ten or more. The chain combines TRBV9 with TRBJ2-5; D is unresolved. The CDR3 contains 15 residues. V dropped 0 bases and J dropped 4 bases, with 13 bases sitting between them. The germline V gene encodes CDR1 SGDLS and CDR2 YYNGEE. The CDR3 region is CASSVGSSGLETQYF. The CDR3 DNA is TGTGCCAGCAGCGTAGGCTCATCTGGGTTAGAGACCCAGTACTTC.